This T cell receptor (beta chain) emerged from a study of blood T cells in healthy people across ages. Looking at the study overall: Per every two T cells, about one barcoded beta molecule was captured by template switching.

V was shortened by 5 bases and J by 5 bases, with 8 bases between the two germline ends. Looked up from germline, CDR1 is DFQATT and CDR2 is SNEGSKA (reference sequence). The CDR3 has 11 amino acids. The authors ran a second PCR of about 6 to 11 cycles using a sample-barcoded 5' primer and a J-beta primer mix. Each cDNA was tagged by a template-switch adaptor containing 12 random nucleotides. The yield of each sample was at least 3 million CDR3-containing paired-end reads. TCRdb analysed the 5' RACE reads with MiXCR anew, one entry per CDR3 protein. The data contain around 1,600,000 distinct CDR3 sequences, roughly 43% of them seen just once; the ten biggest clones take up approximately 4%.

Sequences were obtained from blood. The V and J genes are TRBV20-1 and TRBJ2-3; D not certain. The source is a woman under 30 in good health. The CDR3 nucleotides read TGCAGTGCTTTTCGGCAAGATACGCAGTATTTT. Protein: CSAFRQDTQYF.